A single sample is the source of the 21 T cell receptor beta chains below, sequenced in a study of shared clonotypes between healthy human individuals. Repertoires were generated with immunoSEQ multiplex PCR, while TCRdb's copy carries only in-frame clones and drops some. The data contain about 1 million clones, approximately 68% of them singletons. The specimen sequenced was memory CD4+ T cells sorted from blood. This sample's subset: CD45RA-negative fraction. The receptors derive from a man aged 18-30 years in good health.

This clone was observed once. The chain joins TRBV10-1 to TRBJ2-7, with TRBD2 matching 9 bases. Trimming at V came to 0 bases and at J to 2 bases, leaving 5 bases not matched to a gene. In germline, CDR1 is WNHNN, CDR2 SYGVQD (reference sequence). The CDR3 length is 16 residues. The chain's CDR3 is CASSESWTSETYEQYF. As DNA, the CDR3 is TGCGCCAGCAGTGAGTCTTGGACTAGCGAAACCTACGAGCAGTACTTC.

This chain connects TRBV7-3 to TRBJ2-4, with TRBD1 matching over 9 bases. V was pared by 4 bases and J by 5 bases, with 3 bases of the junction left unmatched. CDR1 is SGHTA and CDR2 is FQGTGA in the germline V gene. The length of the CDR3 is 14 residues. Here the CDR3 reads CASSSTGGQNIQYF. CDR3 bases: TGTGCCAGCAGCTCGACAGGGGGGCAAAACATTCAGTACTTC.

V usage is TRBV19 and J usage is TRBJ2-5, with TRBD2 matching 11 bases. CDR3 length: 16 residues. After removal of 5 bases from V and 3 bases from J, the junction contained 8 bases not matched to a gene. The germline V gene encodes CDR1 LNHDA and CDR2 SQIVND (reference sequence). The CDR3 DNA reads TGTGCCAGTAGTCCCCGGGGTAGCGGGGGGGAAGAGACCCAGTACTTC. Its translation: CASSPRGSGGEETQYF.

The chain recombines TRBV5-6 with TRBJ1-3; D unresolved. CDR3 length equals 15 residues. Germline CDR1 SGHDT, CDR2 YYEEEE. V was trimmed by 0 bases and J by 2 bases, leaving 9 bases between them. The CDR3 region has the DNA TGTGCCAGCAGCTTGGGAGGGAAACCTGGAAACACCATATATTTT. Amino acid sequence: CASSLGGKPGNTIYF.

The rearrangement joins TRBV30 to TRBJ1-1; no clear D gene. Germline V gene lookup returns CDR1 GTSNPN and CDR2 SVGIG (reference sequence). The CDR3 extends over 11 amino acids. Trimming took 3 bases from V and 2 from J, leaving 4 bases between them. The CDR3 here is CAWRFNTEAFF. DNA for the CDR3: TGTGCCTGGAGGTTCAACACTGAAGCTTTCTTT. Full variable domain (remainder filled in from reference TRBV30 and TRBJ1-1): SQTIHQWPATLVQPVGSPLSLECTVEGTSNPNLYWYRQAAGRGLQLLFYSVGIGQISSEVPQNLSASRPQDRQFILSSKKLLLSDSGFYLCAWRFNTEAFFGQGTRLTVV.

This chain uses TRBV4-1 with TRBJ2-1; 13 bases fit TRBD2. The CDR3 totals 18 residues. Trimming removed 1 base from V and 8 bases from J; junction bases left unmatched: 11. Germline V gene lookup returns CDR1 MGHRA and CDR2 YSYEKL. The CDR3 protein is CASSQGVLTSGGDDEQFF. DNA of the CDR3: TGCGCCAGCAGCCAAGGAGTCCTAACTAGCGGGGGGGATGATGAGCAGTTCTTC.

The V call is TRBV2, the J call TRBJ2-5; 9 nucleotides line up with TRBD2. Germline CDR1 SNHLY, CDR2 FYNNEI. Trimming cost V 8 bases and J 4 bases; bases outside gene matches: 11. This CDR3 spans 15 amino acids. The CDR3 here is CASGILAGHGETQYF. Written as DNA, the CDR3 is TGTGCCAGCGGGATCCTAGCGGGACACGGAGAGACCCAGTACTTC.

The chain recombines TRBV7-9 with TRBJ2-5, with D unclear. The V and J ends lost 6 bases and 2 bases respectively, with 16 bases between them. Looked up from germline, CDR1 is SEHNR and CDR2 is FQNEAQ (reference sequence). The CDR3 sequence is 15 residues long. Written as DNA, the CDR3 is TGTGCCAGCAGTCAGGACCTAAACTTTCAAGAGACCCAGTACTTC. Residues: CASSQDLNFQETQYF.

The chain couples TRBV5-1 to TRBJ2-3, with 9 bases that match TRBD2. CDR3 length equals 14 residues. Germline values: CDR1 SGHRS, CDR2 YFSETQ. The J segment lost 5 bases and the V segment lost 5 bases, leaving 6 bases of the junction unmatched. CDR3 region: CASRVAGGQDTQYF. The DNA of the CDR3 is TGCGCCAGCAGAGTTGCGGGAGGGCAAGATACGCAGTATTTT.

V is TRBV30 and J is TRBJ1-5, with D maybe TRBD1 (5 bases). The CDR3 loop spans 15 amino acids. CDR1 and CDR2 from the germline V gene are GTSNPN and SVGIG (reference sequence). V lost 0 bases and J 0 bases, leaving 9 bases between the germline ends. The CDR3, as DNA: TGTGCCTGGAGTGTGGCAGGGAATAGCAATCAGCCCCAGCATTTT. It translates to CAWSVAGNSNQPQHF.

This chain links TRBV15 with TRBJ2-1; TRBD2 agrees at 9 bases. This CDR3 is built from 20 residues. Germline-derived CDR1 and CDR2 are LNHNV and YYDKDF (reference sequence). With 0 bases clipped from V and 3 bases from J, the junction kept 15 bases outside the gene matches. CDR3 residues: CATSRDRIMGREGHYNEQFF. The CDR3, as DNA: TGTGCCACCAGCAGAGATCGGATCATGGGGCGGGAGGGTCACTACAATGAGCAGTTCTTC.

The chain couples TRBV5-5 to TRBJ2-3; TRBD2 aligns across 11 bases. CDR1 is SGHKS, CDR2 YYEKEE, per germline (reference sequence). This CDR3 comprises 16 residues. V was clipped by 2 bases and J by 6 bases; unmatched bases: 8. DNA of the CDR3: TGTGCCAGCAGCTTTAGCGGGAGGGCCGATACGGATACGCAGTATTTT. This translates into CASSFSGRADTDTQYF.

This chain connects TRBV11-2 to TRBJ1-2; possible D gene TRBD1, 5 bases. The ends were cut back, 1 base at V and 5 bases at J, with 20 bases in the middle. The CDR3 runs 17 residues. Germline V gene data show CDR1 as SGHAT and CDR2 as FQNNGV. The CDR3 here is CASSLVKQGPSEYGYTF. CDR3 sequence (DNA): TGTGCCAGCAGCTTAGTTAAGCAGGGCCCTTCCGAATATGGCTACACCTTC.

V gene TRBV13 combines with J gene TRBJ1-6; no clear D. The V and J ends lost 4 bases and 6 bases respectively, with 10 bases between them. The CDR3 runs to 14 residues. Germline CDR1 is PRHDT and CDR2 is FYEKMQ (reference sequence). The CDR3 here is CASSSFGVNSPLHF. In DNA form, the CDR3 reads TGTGCCAGCAGCTCCTTCGGGGTTAATTCACCCCTCCACTTT.

This clone was found a few times. This specimen includes other DNA sequences encoding the same CDR3. J is TRBJ1-2 and V is TRBV18, with no clear D. Trimming cost V 6 bases and J 2 bases, with 10 bases left between them. The CDR3 is 13 residues long. CDR1 and CDR2 from the germline V gene are KGHSH and LQKENI. For the CDR3, the DNA is TGTGCCAGCTCCCCCGACCTAAACTATGGCTACACCTTC. Its translation: CASSPDLNYGYTF.

A single count supports this clone. This chain connects TRBV28 to TRBJ2-7, with D possibly being TRBD2 (6 bases). Trimming pared 7 bases from V and 5 bases from J, leaving 21 bases between. CDR1 is MDHEN and CDR2 is SYDVKM in the germline V gene. The CDR3 consists of 15 residues. CDR3 sequence: CASTQRRGKQDEQYF. The CDR3 nucleotides are TGTGCCAGCACCCAGAGACGGGGGAAGCAAGACGAGCAGTACTTC.

This clone was observed a handful of times. The chain couples TRBV12-2 to TRBJ1-2. TRBV12-2 is labeled a pseudogene. The CDR3 is 13 residues long. The CDR3: CAVDPSTNYGYTF. The CDR3 coding sequence is TGTGCCGTCGACCCATCCACTAACTATGGCTACACCTTC.

The rearrangement joins TRBV19 to TRBJ1-1, with 8 bases that match TRBD1. This CDR3 is 14 amino acids long. Looked up from germline, CDR1 is LNHDA and CDR2 is SQIVND (reference sequence). J was trimmed by 1 base and V by 6 bases; bases with no gene match: 4. In DNA, the CDR3 is TGTGCCAGTAGCCCCGGGACAGGGAACACTGAAGCTTTCTTT. It translates to CASSPGTGNTEAFF. Full variable domain (rest looked up from reference TRBV19 and TRBJ1-1): DGGITQSPKYLFRKEGQNVTLSCEQNLNHDAMYWYRQDPGQGLRLIYYSQIVNDFQKGDIAEGYSVSREKKESFPLTVTSAQKNPTAFYLCASSPGTGNTEAFFGQGTRLTVV.

The rearrangement uses TRBV11-2 and TRBJ1-2; D unclear. There are 15 residues in the CDR3. Germline loops: CDR1 SGHAT, CDR2 FQNNGV. V lost 3 bases and J 4 bases, leaving 15 bases between the germline ends. As DNA, the CDR3 is TGTGCCAGCAGCTTGGGAAGGAGAGCGGGCTATGGCTACACCTTC. Its protein product is CASSLGRRAGYGYTF.

The chain links TRBV11-2 to TRBJ2-1; D could derive from TRBD1 or TRBD2 (5 bases each). CDR1 and CDR2 (germline): SGHAT, FQNNGV. Trimming removed 4 bases from V and 5 bases from J, with 9 bases in between. The CDR3 extends over 13 amino acids. The CDR3 here is CASSSGRNNEQFF. The CDR3 coding sequence is TGTGCCAGCAGCTCGGGGCGGAACAATGAGCAGTTCTTC. Full variable domain (outside the CDR3, taken from reference TRBV11-2 and TRBJ2-1): EAGVAQSPRYKIIEKRQSVAFWCNPISGHATLYWYQQILGQGPKLLIQFQNNGVVDDSQLPKDRFSAERLKGVDSTLKIQPAKLEDSAVYLCASSSGRNNEQFFGPGTRLTVL.

The chain is built from TRBV6-1 and TRBJ2-7; 7 bases are a match to TRBD1. Germline V gene sequence: CDR1 MNHNS, CDR2 SASEGT. Losses at the gene ends were 6 bases for V and 0 bases for J; bases not matched to a gene: 5. The CDR3 has 14 residues. The chain's CDR3 is CASRINRGSYEQYF. CDR3 nucleotide sequence: TGTGCCAGCAGGATAAACAGGGGCTCCTACGAGCAGTACTTC.